This TCR beta chain stems from a study of blood T cell repertoires in COVID-19. Turning to the study itself: Samples representing acute and convalescent COVID-19 were sourced from the United States, Italy and Spain.

CDR3 size: 15 residues. The V and J ends lost 3 bases and 0 bases respectively, with 9 bases between them. Per the germline V gene, CDR1 is ENHRY and CDR2 is SYGVKD. TCRdb keeps only in-frame clones here, not all; method: immunoSEQ multiplex PCR. Of 52,000 or so clones in the sample, about 90% were seen once. Sequencing used peripheral blood. The V call is TRBV10-3, the J call TRBJ1-3, with D perhaps matching TRBD1 (6 bases). The clonotype originates from a human donor in a cohort sampled during active COVID-19. As DNA, the CDR3 is TGTGCCATCAGTGAAGGACAGAACTCTGGAAACACCATATATTTT. Encoded protein: CAISEGQNSGNTIYF.